Shown below are 25 T cell receptor beta chains from a single sample sequenced in a study of vaccination effects on CD4 cells after COVID-19. TCRdb keeps only in-frame clones here, not all; method: immunoSEQ multiplex PCR. The data show approximately 30,000 clones, roughly two thirds seen once. These TCRs' antigens remain unknown. Sequencing in the ViraFEST assay came after antigen-specific CD4+ T cells had been expanded with viral peptide pools, which were used to stimulate PBMC. Subsequent to a culture period of 10 to 11 days, CD4+ T cells were isolated. Vaccinees lacked prior SARS-CoV-2 infection and tested negative for nucleocapsid antibodies. The sample here was CD4+ T cells from PBMCs cultured with SARS-CoV-2 spike peptides, taken before COVID-19 vaccination. All receptors come from a human donor who received a COVID-19 vaccine.

Only one count was recorded for this clone. The chain links TRBV5-4 to TRBJ2-2; TRBD2 aligns across 8 bases. Germline V gene sequence: CDR1 SGHNT, CDR2 YYREEE (reference sequence). Trimming took 5 bases from V and 6 from J; bases not matched to a gene: 12. The CDR3 spans 16 residues. The CDR3 DNA sequence: TGTGCCAGCAGTCAAGGAGTCGGGAGGGCCTCCGGGGAGCTGTTTTTT. It yields the protein CASSQGVGRASGELFF. The full variable domain, rest sourced from reference TRBV5-4 and TRBJ2-2, is ETGVTQSPTHLIKTRGQQVTLRCSSQSGHNTVSWYQQALGQGPQFIFQYYREEENGRGNFPPRFSGLQFPNYSSELNVNALELDDSALYLCASSQGVGRASGELFFGEGSRLTVL.

The chain employs TRBV2 and TRBJ1-1, with 9 bases that match TRBD1. V lost 7 bases, J lost 5 bases, and 17 bases stayed unmatched. Germline CDR1 is SNHLY and CDR2 is FYNNEI. CDR3 size: 17 residues. The CDR3 DNA sequence: TGTGCCAGCACCATCCCTTGGACAGGGGTTGATGAAACTGAAGCTTTCTTT. Amino acid sequence: CASTIPWTGVDETEAFF.

The genes are TRBV5-1 and TRBJ2-5; TRBD2 aligns across 12 bases. This CDR3 is built from 15 residues. Germline values: CDR1 SGHRS, CDR2 YFSETQ. After removal of 3 bases from V and 4 bases from J, the junction contained 4 bases not matched to a gene. The CDR3, as DNA: TGCGCCAGCAGCTGGGAGGGACTAGCGGGAGAGACCCAGTACTTC. Its translation: CASSWEGLAGETQYF.

This sequence joins TRBV27 and TRBJ2-6; the D is unclear. CDR1 is MNHEY and CDR2 is SMNVEV in the germline V gene (reference sequence). The CDR3 extends over 13 amino acids. The germline V and J ends were trimmed by 3 bases and 4 bases, with 4 bases remaining between them. For the CDR3, the DNA is TGTGCCAGCAGTTTGAGCGGGGCCAACGTCCTGACTTTC. It is translated as CASSLSGANVLTF.

This chain links TRBV7-7 with TRBJ1-1; no firm D call. The CDR3 runs 13 residues. Germline lookup yields CDR1 SSHAT and CDR2 FNYEAQ (reference sequence). Trimming left V 5 bases short and J 0 bases short, with 7 bases between. Written as DNA, the CDR3 is TGTGCCAGCAGCCCAAGTTTGAACACTGAAGCTTTCTTT. Encoded protein: CASSPSLNTEAFF.

The chain couples TRBV19 to TRBJ1-5, with a tentative D call TRBD1 (6 bases). The germline CDR1 and CDR2 sequences are LNHDA and SQIVND (reference sequence). This CDR3 region has 15 residues. V lost 6 bases and J lost 6, with 18 bases in between. CDR3 in DNA: TGTGCCAGTAGCATACGGCAGGGGTACGTTCAGCCCCAGCATTTT. Translating gives CASSIRQGYVQPQHF.

The chain joins TRBV3-1 (or the pseudogene TRBV3-2) to TRBJ1-5, with a weak D call TRBD1 (5 bases). This CDR3 has 17 amino acids. V was cut by 0 bases and J by 1 base, with 13 bases left in between. Germline V lookup: CDR1 LGHDT, CDR2 YNNKEL (reference sequence). Here the CDR3 reads CASSQDQSGGSNQPQHF. For the CDR3, the DNA is TGTGCCAGCAGCCAAGATCAATCGGGGGGGAGCAATCAGCCCCAGCATTTT.

The chain links TRBV7-9 to TRBJ1-2, with 7 nucleotides matching TRBD1. V trimming: 5 bases; J trimming: 4 bases; junction bases outside the gene matches: 7. The CDR3 loop spans 14 amino acids. Per germline, CDR1 SEHNR and CDR2 FQNEAQ (reference sequence). The CDR3 is CASSLEAGGYGYTF. The CDR3 nucleotides read TGTGCCAGCAGCCTAGAGGCAGGGGGCTATGGCTACACCTTC. Full variable domain (outside the CDR3, taken from reference TRBV7-9 and TRBJ1-2): DTGVSQNPRHKITKRGQNVTFRCDPISEHNRLYWYRQTLGQGPEFLTYFQNEAQLEKSRLLSDRFSAERPKGSFSTLEIQRTEQGDSAMYLCASSLEAGGYGYTFGSGTRLTVV.

The CDR3, as DNA: TGTGCCAGCAGTCCCGGGACAGGGAACGTAAACACCGGGGAGCTGTTTTTT. It encodes CASSPGTGNVNTGELFF. This chain uses TRBV6-4 with TRBJ2-2; TRBD1 aligns across 9 bases. This CDR3 contains 17 residues. Germline trimming cut 5 bases from V and 2 bases from J; bases unmatched to any gene: 9. The germline gives CDR1 MRHNA, CDR2 SNTAGT.

This chain connects TRBV19 to TRBJ1-2; 7 bases line up with TRBD1. V trimming: 4 bases; J trimming: 3 bases; junction bases outside the gene matches: 2. This CDR3 comprises 13 residues. Per germline, CDR1 LNHDA and CDR2 SQIVND (reference sequence). The CDR3 DNA follows: TGTGCCAGTAGTACCGACAGGGACTATGGCTACACCTTC. Its protein is CASSTDRDYGYTF.

The chain has TRBV7-9 and TRBJ1-1; D not certain. Looked up from germline, CDR1 is SEHNR and CDR2 is FQNEAQ (reference sequence). V lost 0 bases to trimming and J lost 1 base, with 6 bases between them. The CDR3 is made up of 14 amino acids. As DNA, the CDR3 is TGTGCCAGCAGCTTAGCTTCCGCGAACACTGAAGCTTTCTTT. Translated: CASSLASANTEAFF. The whole variable domain, filled in from reference TRBV7-9 and TRBJ1-1, reads DTGVSQNPRHKITKRGQNVTFRCDPISEHNRLYWYRQTLGQGPEFLTYFQNEAQLEKSRLLSDRFSAERPKGSFSTLEIQRTEQGDSAMYLCASSLASANTEAFFGQGTRLTVV.

This clone was seen only a few times. The chain recombines TRBV6-4 with TRBJ2-1; D perhaps matches TRBD1 (6 bases). Germline loops: CDR1 MRHNA, CDR2 SNTAGT. V shed 4 bases and J shed 7 bases, with 17 bases lying between them. The CDR3 spans 15 residues. CDR3 nucleotides: TGTGCCAGCAGTGCTCAGGGGCGGAGCGGAAATGAGCAGTTCTTC. Encoded protein: CASSAQGRSGNEQFF.

The chain combines TRBV5-1 with TRBJ1-1, with D uncertain. The germline V gene encodes CDR1 SGHRS and CDR2 YFSETQ. This CDR3 has 14 residues. The V end was cut by 2 bases, the J end by 5 bases, with 13 bases between. CDR3 DNA sequence: TGCGCCAGCAGCTTTTTAGGAGAACGAACTGAAGCTTTCTTT. This sequence encodes CASSFLGERTEAFF.

J is TRBJ2-4 and V is TRBV3-1 (or the pseudogene TRBV3-2), with 7 bases that match TRBD1. Germline lookup yields CDR1 LGHDT and CDR2 YNNKEL (reference sequence). J was trimmed by 0 bases and V by 3 bases; bases with no gene match: 8. The CDR3 sequence is 17 residues long. This chain's CDR3 is CASSHRQGTVAKNIQYF. The CDR3 region has the DNA TGTGCCAGCAGCCACCGACAGGGAACCGTAGCCAAAAACATTCAGTACTTC.

The chain employs TRBV6-5 and TRBJ2-5; D ambiguous. The V gene's germline CDR1 is MNHEY and CDR2 SVGAGI. The CDR3 totals 13 residues. The V end was cut by 5 bases, the J end by 5 bases, with 12 bases between. CDR3 bases: TGTGCCAGCAGTATTAGACTTCGGGAGACCCAGTACTTC. Amino acid sequence: CASSIRLRETQYF.

This chain links TRBV28 with TRBJ2-5, with 10 bases aligning to TRBD1. The CDR3 loop spans 18 amino acids. CDR1 is MDHEN and CDR2 is SYDVKM in the germline V gene. Unmatched junction bases numbered 13, after V lost 3 bases and J lost 3 bases. The CDR3 bases are TGTGCCAGCAGTTTCACGGGGCGTTGGGGGACAGGGGAAGAGACCCAGTACTTC. Translation gives CASSFTGRWGTGEETQYF. The full variable domain, completed using reference TRBV28 and TRBJ2-5, is DVKVTQSSRYLVKRTGEKVFLECVQDMDHENMFWYRQDPGLGLRLIYFSYDVKMKEKGDIPEGYSVSREKKERFSLILESASTNQTSMYLCASSFTGRWGTGEETQYFGPGTRLLVL.

CDR3 in DNA: TGTGCCAGTAGGGCCCGAAGCTCCTACAATGAGCAGTTCTTC. This codes for CASRARSSYNEQFF. The gene calls are TRBV19 and TRBJ2-1; D remains unclear. The ends were cut back, 6 bases at V and 0 bases at J, with 9 bases in the middle. This CDR3 comprises 14 residues. Germline loops: CDR1 LNHDA, CDR2 SQIVND (reference sequence).

This rearrangement joins TRBV27 to TRBJ2-3, with 9 bases aligning to TRBD2. The CDR3 spans 12 residues. V was pared by 7 bases and J by 8 bases, with 4 bases of the junction left unmatched. Germline CDR1 is MNHEY and CDR2 is SMNVEV (reference sequence). The CDR3 bases are TGTGCCAGCACCTATAGCGGGGGTACGCAGTATTTT. The encoded protein is CASTYSGGTQYF.

This clone occurred once. The chain carries TRBV29-1 and TRBJ1-1, with D possibly matching TRBD1 (5 bases). V lost 4 bases and J 4 bases, leaving 13 bases between the germline ends. CDR1 and CDR2 (germline): SQVTM, ANQGSEA. The CDR3 sequence is 13 residues long. CDR3 coding DNA: TGCAGCGTTGTGGGCAGTCAGGGCACTGAAGCTTTCTTT. Translated, it gives CSVVGSQGTEAFF.

Only a few counts were recorded for this clone. V gene TRBV7-2 combines with J gene TRBJ2-7; D assignment may be TRBD1 or TRBD2 (6 bases each). The germline V and J ends were trimmed by 6 bases and 5 bases, with 14 bases remaining between them. CDR3 length: 13 amino acids. Germline CDR1 SGHTA, CDR2 FQGNSA. CDR3 bases: TGTGCCAGCAGTCCTCGTGGGGGGCACGAGCAGTACTTC. Amino acids: CASSPRGGHEQYF.

The chain combines TRBV25-1 with TRBJ1-2; 8 nucleotides align to TRBD1. The length of the CDR3 is 17 residues. J lost 0 bases, V lost 6 bases, and 12 bases had no gene match. Germline-derived CDR1 and CDR2 are MGHDK and SYGVNS. The DNA of the CDR3 is TGTGCCAGCAGGAGAGCAGGGGAACAGGGGGCTAACTATGGCTACACCTTC. This gives the protein CASRRAGEQGANYGYTF.

The chain links TRBV29-1 to TRBJ1-6; 7 bases fit TRBD1. The CDR3 extends over 13 amino acids. Germline CDR1 and CDR2: SQVTM and ANQGSEA. The junction had 6 bases not matched to a gene; V was cut back by 4 bases and J by 9 bases. CDR3 nucleotide sequence: TGCAGCGTTGCAGGGACAGAGGGTTCACCCCTCCACTTT. Translation: CSVAGTEGSPLHF.

The CDR3 sequence is CASRRGTILTDTQYF. CDR3 DNA sequence: TGTGCCAGCAGGCGGGGGACTATTCTAACAGATACGCAGTATTTT. The J gene is TRBJ2-3, the V gene TRBV3-1 (or the pseudogene TRBV3-2); TRBD2 matches at 7 bases. Per the germline V gene, CDR1 is LGHDT and CDR2 is YNNKEL (reference sequence). CDR3 length: 15 amino acids. Trimming cost V 6 bases and J 3 bases; bases outside gene matches: 9.

This rearrangement joins TRBV5-4 to TRBJ2-2, with 9 bases fitting TRBD2. There are 17 residues in the CDR3. Germline assignment: CDR1 SGHNT and CDR2 YYREEE (reference sequence). V was clipped by 0 bases and J by 3 bases; unmatched bases: 6. This CDR3 reads CASSLGVSSGDTGELFF. CDR3 nucleotide sequence: TGTGCCAGCAGCTTGGGGGTATCTAGCGGGGACACCGGGGAGCTGTTTTTT.

The V call is TRBV9, the J call TRBJ1-2, with 7 nucleotides matching TRBD1. V gave up 1 base and J gave up 1 base; unmatched junction bases: 7. Germline V lookup: CDR1 SGDLS, CDR2 YYNGEE. The CDR3 runs to 16 residues. Here the CDR3 reads CASSVPTGQSNYGYTF. The CDR3 DNA reads TGTGCCAGCAGCGTACCCACGGGACAGAGTAACTATGGCTACACCTTC.